The text below deals with one TCR beta chain. Its binding antigen is unknown. No quality values exist for individual bases; no much larger clone is one base distant. The CDR3 sequence holds 15 residues, the cysteine and phenylalanine included. Only CDR3 DNA remains: 45 bases, in frame from the first base. As encoded in the germline V gene, CDR1 is SGHTS while CDR2 is YDEGEE. The junction shows trimming of 4 bases on V and 0 bases on J, and the gene matches do not reach 7 bases of it. The library was generated by 5' RACE. These reads were obtained on a NextSeq 500. In the TCR library protocol, unique molecular identifiers were attached to individual cDNA molecules to correct for PCR bias and sequencing error. Both TCR alpha and beta chains were sequenced, and tight co-correlation was observed between alpha and beta sequence abundances in each sample. Under the source paper's analysis protocol: Decombinator V4 was used to annotate the V gene, J gene and CDR3 of the TCR sequences. Expanded TCRs were defined as changing significantly between any two time points under a Poisson model with p below 0.0001. TCR abundances were normalised to the total number of TCRs sequenced in each sample and reported as counts per million. MAIT TCRs were defined by TRAV1-2 paired with TRAJ12, TRAJ20 or TRAJ33, and iNKT TCRs by TRAV10 paired with TRAJ18. VDJdb, accessed 1 November 2021, was searched for CMV, EBV and SARS-CoV-2 annotated TCRs, excluding TCRs annotated for multiple antigens. TCRdb took the public reads, trimmed them with fastp at Q25, ran MiXCR for clone calling and kept in-frame beta chains. Rows with a matching CDR3 protein are joined into one entry that keeps the most common DNA and genes. TCRdb's processing, not the authors', yielded these V and J calls. Within this sample are about 66,000 distinct CDR3 sequences, with roughly 9.1% of them counted one time only. The ten top clones hold 3.2% of the sample.

A case-control design nested within a healthcare worker cohort in London, UK, was used, with weekly nasopharyngeal swab PCR tests and blood sampling performed. Healthcare workers were enrolled in the week of the UK lockdown, from 23 to 31 March 2020, and were followed every week for up to roughly 15 weeks. The data stem from a study of early T cells in non-severe SARS-CoV-2 infection (dated by TCRdb to about 2021). Regarding the research as a whole: Bulk RNA from unsorted whole blood was used for TCR sequencing, so alpha and beta chains could not be paired.

Findings and caveats that apply to the study as a whole: Matching against VDJdb was skewed toward anti-spike CD8 responses, likely underestimated virus-specific expansions, and missed private and CD4 specificities.

The source of this sequence is an adult who was a healthcare worker with PCR-confirmed SARS-CoV-2 infection or an uninfected control (not recorded which). Sequenced material: whole blood. Recombination linked TRBV5-8 to TRBJ2-7, and 7 junction bases match TRBD2. The base sequence is TGTGCCAGCAGCCCCCGGGGCGGGAGCTCCTACGAGCAGTACTTC. The encoded protein is CASSPRGGSSYEQYF.